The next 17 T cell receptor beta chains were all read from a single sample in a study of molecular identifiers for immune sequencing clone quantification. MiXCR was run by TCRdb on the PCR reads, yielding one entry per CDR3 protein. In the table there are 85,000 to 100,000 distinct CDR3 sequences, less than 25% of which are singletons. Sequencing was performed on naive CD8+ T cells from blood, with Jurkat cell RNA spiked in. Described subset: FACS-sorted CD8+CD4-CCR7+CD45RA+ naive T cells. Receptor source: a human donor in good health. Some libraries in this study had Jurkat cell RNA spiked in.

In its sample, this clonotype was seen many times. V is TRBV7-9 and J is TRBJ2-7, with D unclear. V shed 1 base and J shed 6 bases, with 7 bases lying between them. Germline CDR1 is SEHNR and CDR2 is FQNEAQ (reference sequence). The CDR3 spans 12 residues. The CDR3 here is CASSLDGREQYF. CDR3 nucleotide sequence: TGTGCCAGCAGCTTAGACGGTCGCGAGCAGTACTTC.

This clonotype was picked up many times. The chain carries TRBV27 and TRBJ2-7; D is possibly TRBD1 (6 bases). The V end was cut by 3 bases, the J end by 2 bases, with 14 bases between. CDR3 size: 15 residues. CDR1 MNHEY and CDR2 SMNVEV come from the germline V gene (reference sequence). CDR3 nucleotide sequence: TGTGCCAGCAGTTTTGGGGCAGGGGAAACCTACGAGCAGTACTTC. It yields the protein CASSFGAGETYEQYF.

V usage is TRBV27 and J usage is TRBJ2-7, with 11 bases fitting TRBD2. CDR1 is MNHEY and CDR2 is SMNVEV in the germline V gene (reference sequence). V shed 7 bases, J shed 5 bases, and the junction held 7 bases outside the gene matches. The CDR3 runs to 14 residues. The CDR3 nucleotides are TGTGCCAGCATAGCCTCTAGCGGGGGGCACGAGCAGTACTTC. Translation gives CASIASSGGHEQYF.

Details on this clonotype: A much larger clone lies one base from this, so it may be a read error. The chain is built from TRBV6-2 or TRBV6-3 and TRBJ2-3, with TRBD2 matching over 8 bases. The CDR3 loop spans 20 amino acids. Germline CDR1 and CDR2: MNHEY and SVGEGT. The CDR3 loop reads CAGRGRLSGSDSASTDTQYF. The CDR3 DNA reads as TGTGCCGGCAGGGGCCGCCTGAGCGGGAGCGACTCGGCTAGCACAGATACGCAGTATTTT.

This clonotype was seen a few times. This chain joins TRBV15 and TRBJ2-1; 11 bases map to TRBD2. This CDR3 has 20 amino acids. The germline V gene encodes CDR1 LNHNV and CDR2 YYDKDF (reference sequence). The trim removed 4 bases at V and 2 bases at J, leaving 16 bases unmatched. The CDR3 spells CATSKARGLAGVSTYNEQFF. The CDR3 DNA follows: TGTGCCACCAGCAAAGCTCGTGGACTAGCGGGCGTCTCCACCTACAATGAGCAGTTCTTC.

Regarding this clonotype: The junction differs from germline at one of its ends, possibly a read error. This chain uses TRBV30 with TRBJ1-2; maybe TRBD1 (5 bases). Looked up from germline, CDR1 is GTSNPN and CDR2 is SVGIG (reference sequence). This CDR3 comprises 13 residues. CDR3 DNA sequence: TGTGCCTGGGCGGGGCCGCGCACCTATGGCTACCCCTTC. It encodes CAWAGPRTYGYPF.

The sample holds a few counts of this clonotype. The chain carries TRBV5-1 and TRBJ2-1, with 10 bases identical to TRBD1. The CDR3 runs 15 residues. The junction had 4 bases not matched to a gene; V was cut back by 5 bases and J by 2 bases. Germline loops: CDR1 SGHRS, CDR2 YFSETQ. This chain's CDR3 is CASREGQGPYNEQFF. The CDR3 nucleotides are TGCGCCAGCAGAGAGGGACAGGGGCCCTACAATGAGCAGTTCTTC.

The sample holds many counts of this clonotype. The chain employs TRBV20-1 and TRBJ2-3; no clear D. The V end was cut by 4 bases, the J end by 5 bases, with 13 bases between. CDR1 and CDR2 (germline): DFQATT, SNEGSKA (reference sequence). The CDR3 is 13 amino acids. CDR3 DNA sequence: TGCAGTGCTAATCCGGAGTCGGAAGATACGCAGTATTTT. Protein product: CSANPESEDTQYF.

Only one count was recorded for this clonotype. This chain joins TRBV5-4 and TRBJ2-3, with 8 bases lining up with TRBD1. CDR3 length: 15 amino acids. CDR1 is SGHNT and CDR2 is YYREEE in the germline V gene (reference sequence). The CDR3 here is CAFGRGQASTDTQYF. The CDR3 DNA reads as TGTGCGTTCGGCAGGGGACAGGCTAGCACAGATACGCAGTATTTT.

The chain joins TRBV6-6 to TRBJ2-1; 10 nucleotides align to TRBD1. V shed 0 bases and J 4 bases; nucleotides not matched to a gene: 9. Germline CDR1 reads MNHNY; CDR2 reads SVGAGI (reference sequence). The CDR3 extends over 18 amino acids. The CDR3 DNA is TGTGCCAGCAGTTACTCCATAAGGCGGGACAGGGGATACAATGAGCAGTTCTTC. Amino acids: CASSYSIRRDRGYNEQFF.

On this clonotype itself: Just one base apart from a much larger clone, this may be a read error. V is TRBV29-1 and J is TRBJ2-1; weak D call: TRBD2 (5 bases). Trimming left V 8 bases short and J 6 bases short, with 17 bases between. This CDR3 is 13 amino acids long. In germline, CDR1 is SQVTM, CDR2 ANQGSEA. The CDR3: CSPRGPTSNEQFF. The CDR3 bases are TGCAGCCCCCGAGGGCCTACTAGCAATGAGCAGTTCTTC.

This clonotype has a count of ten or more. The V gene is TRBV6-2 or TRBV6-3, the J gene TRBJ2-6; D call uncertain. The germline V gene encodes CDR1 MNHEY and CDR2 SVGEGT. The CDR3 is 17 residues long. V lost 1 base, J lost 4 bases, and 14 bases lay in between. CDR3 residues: CASSYLMTGIGANVLTF. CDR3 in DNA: TGTGCCAGCAGTTACTTAATGACTGGTATCGGGGCCAACGTCCTGACTTTC.

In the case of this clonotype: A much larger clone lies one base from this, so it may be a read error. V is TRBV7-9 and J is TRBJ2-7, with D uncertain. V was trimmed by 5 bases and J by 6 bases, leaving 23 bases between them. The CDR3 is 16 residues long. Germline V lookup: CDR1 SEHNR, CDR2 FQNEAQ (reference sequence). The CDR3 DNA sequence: TGTGCCAGCAGCCCGCCTTGGGGTACATCGATCGTCGAGCAGTACTTC. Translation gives CASSPPWGTSIVEQYF.

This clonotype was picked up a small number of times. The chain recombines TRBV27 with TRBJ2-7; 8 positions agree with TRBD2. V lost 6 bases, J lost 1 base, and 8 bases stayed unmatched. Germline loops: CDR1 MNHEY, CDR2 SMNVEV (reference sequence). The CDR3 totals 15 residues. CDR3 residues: CASSRGGGQSYEQYF. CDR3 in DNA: TGTGCCAGCAGCCGAGGCGGGGGGCAATCCTACGAGCAGTACTTC.

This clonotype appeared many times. In nucleotides, the CDR3 is TGTGCCAGCAGCCCCCTGCCGGGGTCTGGAAACACCATATATTTT. Encoded protein: CASSPLPGSGNTIYF. The chain carries TRBV13 and TRBJ1-3; D not certain. CDR3 length equals 15 residues. Per germline, CDR1 PRHDT and CDR2 FYEKMQ (reference sequence). Deletions cut 5 bases from V and 1 base from J, with 12 bases between.

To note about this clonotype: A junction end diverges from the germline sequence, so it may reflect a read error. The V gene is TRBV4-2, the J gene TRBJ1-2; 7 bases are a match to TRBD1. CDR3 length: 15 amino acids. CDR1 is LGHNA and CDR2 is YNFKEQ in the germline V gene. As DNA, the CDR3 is TGTGCCCGCAGCCAAGAGGAGGGGGCAGGGTATGGCTACCCCTTC. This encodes CARSQEEGAGYGYPF.

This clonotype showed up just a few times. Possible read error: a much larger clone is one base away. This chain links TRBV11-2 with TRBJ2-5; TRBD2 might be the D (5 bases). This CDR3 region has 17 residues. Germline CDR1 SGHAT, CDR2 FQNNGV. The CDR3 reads CTSRIVSGRDIQETQYF. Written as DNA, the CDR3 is TGTACCAGCAGGATTGTATCGGGCCGGGATATCCAAGAGACCCAGTACTTC.